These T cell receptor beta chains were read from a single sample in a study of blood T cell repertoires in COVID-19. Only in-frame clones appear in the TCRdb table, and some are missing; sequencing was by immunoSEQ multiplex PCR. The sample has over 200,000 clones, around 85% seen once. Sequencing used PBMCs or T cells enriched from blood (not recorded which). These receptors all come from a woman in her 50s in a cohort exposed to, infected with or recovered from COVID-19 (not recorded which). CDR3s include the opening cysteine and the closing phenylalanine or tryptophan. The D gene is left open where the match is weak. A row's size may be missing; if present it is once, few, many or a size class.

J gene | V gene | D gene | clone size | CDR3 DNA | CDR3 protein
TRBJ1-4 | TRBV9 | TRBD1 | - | TGTGCCAGCAGCCGGGACAGGGATAATGAAAAACTGTTTTTT | CASSRDRDNEKLFF
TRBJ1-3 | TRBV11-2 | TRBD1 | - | TGTGCCAGCAGAGTCGGGGACAGCTCTGGAAACACCATATATTTT | CASRVGDSSGNTIYF
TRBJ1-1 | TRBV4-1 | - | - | TGCGCCAGCAGCCCAACGACAGGACCCTGGGGCACTGAAGCTTTCTTT | CASSPTTGPWGTEAFF
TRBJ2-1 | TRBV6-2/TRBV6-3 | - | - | TGTGCCAGCAGTTCTGCGGGTCAAAGGAATGAGCAGTTCTTC | CASSSAGQRNEQFF
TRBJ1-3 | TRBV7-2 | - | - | TGTGCCAGCAGCTTAGAAGCCAGGGGCTCTGGAAACACCATATATTTT | CASSLEARGSGNTIYF
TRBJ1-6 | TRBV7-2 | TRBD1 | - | TGTGCCAGCAGCTTTGGACAGGGAAGTTCACCCCTCCACTTT | CASSFGQGSSPLHF
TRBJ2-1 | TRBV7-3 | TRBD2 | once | TGTGCCAGCAGCACGGGACTAGCGGGCTCCTACAATGAGCAGTTCTTC | CASSTGLAGSYNEQFF
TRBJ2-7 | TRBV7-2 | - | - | TGTGCCAGCAGCTCTCGATTCGGGCAGGGAATATACGAGCAGTACTTC | CASSSRFGQGIYEQYF
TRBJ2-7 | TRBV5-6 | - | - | TGTGCCAGCAGCCCCCGAACCGTTCCGGTATCGCAGTACTTC | CASSPRTVPVSQYF
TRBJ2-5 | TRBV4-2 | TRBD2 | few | TGTGCCAGCAGCCAAGATCCACTAGCGGGGGAGACCCAGTACTTC | CASSQDPLAGETQYF
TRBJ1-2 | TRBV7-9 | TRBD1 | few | TGTGCCAGCAGCTCTAGGACAGGGGGAAATGGCTACACCTTC | CASSSRTGGNGYTF
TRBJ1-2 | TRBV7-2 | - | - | TGTGCCAGCAGCTTAGGTCCCCAGGTCTATGGCTACACCTTC | CASSLGPQVYGYTF
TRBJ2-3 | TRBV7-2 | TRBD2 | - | TGTGCCAGCAGCTTACGAGGAACTAGCGGGGCGGGCACAGATACGCAGTATTTT | CASSLRGTSGAGTDTQYF
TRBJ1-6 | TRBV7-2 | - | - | TGTGCCAGCAGCTTAGGTTATAGGGGCAGGGATTCACCCCTCCACTTT | CASSLGYRGRDSPLHF
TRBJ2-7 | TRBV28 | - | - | TGTGCCAGCAGTTTACTCGGCGAGCAGTACTTC | CASSLLGEQYF
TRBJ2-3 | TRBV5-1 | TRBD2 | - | TGCGCCAGCAGCTTGTTGGCGGGGGGCACAGATACGCAGTATTTT | CASSLLAGGTDTQYF
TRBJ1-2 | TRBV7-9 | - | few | TGTGCCAGCAGCCCGCGGGGGCCAGCTAACTATGGCTACACCTTC | CASSPRGPANYGYTF
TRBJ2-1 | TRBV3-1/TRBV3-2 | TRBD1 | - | TGTGCCAGCAGTATTGCAGGGGGCCGGGATGAGCAGTTCTTC | CASSIAGGRDEQFF
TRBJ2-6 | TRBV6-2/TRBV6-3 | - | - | TGTGCCAGCAGTACCACTAGGTCTGGGGCCAACGTCCTGACTTTC | CASSTTRSGANVLTF
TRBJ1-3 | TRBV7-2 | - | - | TGTGCCAGCAGCTTAGTCGGGGGGTGGGCCCACTCTGGAAACACCATATATTTT | CASSLVGGWAHSGNTIYF
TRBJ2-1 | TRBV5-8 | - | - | TGTGCCAGCAGCGTCCACAGGTCCTCCTTATACAATGAGCAGTTCTTC | CASSVHRSSLYNEQFF
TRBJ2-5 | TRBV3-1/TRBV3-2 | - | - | TGTGCCAGCAGCCTCCGAAGCGTTCAAGAGACCCAGTACTTC | CASSLRSVQETQYF
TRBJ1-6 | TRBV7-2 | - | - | TGTGCCAGCAGCTTAAACCCAGGGAGGGATTCACCCCTCCACTTT | CASSLNPGRDSPLHF
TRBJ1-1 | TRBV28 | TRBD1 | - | TGTGCCAGCAGTATGACAGGGGGAACTGAAGCTTTCTTT | CASSMTGGTEAFF
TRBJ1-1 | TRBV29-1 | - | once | TGCAGCGTATTCCACAGAACGAACACTGAAGCTTTCTTT | CSVFHRTNTEAFF
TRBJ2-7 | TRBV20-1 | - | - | TGCAGTGCTAGTGTCTTAGGGGCCTACGAGCAGTACTTC | CSASVLGAYEQYF
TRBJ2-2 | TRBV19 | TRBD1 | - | TGTGCCAGTAGTATGGGACAGGGTACCCCCGGGGAGCTGTTTTTT | CASSMGQGTPGELFF
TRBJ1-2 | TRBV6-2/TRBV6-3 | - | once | TGTGCCAGCAGTTCACTAACCTTCAGGACACCTCCATCTAACTATGGCTACACCTTC | CASSSLTFRTPPSNYGYTF
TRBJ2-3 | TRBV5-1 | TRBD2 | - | TGCGCCAGCAGCTCCTCGATTGGCGGGGGGTTTAATACGCAGTATTTT | CASSSSIGGGFNTQYF
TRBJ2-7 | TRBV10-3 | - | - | TGTGCCATCAGTGAGTCAAAGACAGCGAGCCGCCACGAGCAGTACTTC | CAISESKTASRHEQYF
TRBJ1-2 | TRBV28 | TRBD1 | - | TGTGCCAGCAGACCGACGAACAGGGGGGATGGCTACACCTTC | CASRPTNRGDGYTF
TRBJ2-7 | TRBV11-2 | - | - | TGTGCCAGCAGCTTAGAGTTCCAGGGTTACGAGCAGTACTTC | CASSLEFQGYEQYF
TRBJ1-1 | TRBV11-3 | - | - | TGTGCCAGCTCCTTGGCTAACACTGAAGCTTTCTTT | CASSLANTEAFF
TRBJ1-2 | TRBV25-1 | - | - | TGTGCCAGCAGTGGAGCCGGGATTAACTATGGCTACACCTTC | CASSGAGINYGYTF
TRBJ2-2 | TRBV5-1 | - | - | TGCGCCAGCAGCCAGAGCAGGGGCAACGCCGGGGAGCTGTTTTTT | CASSQSRGNAGELFF
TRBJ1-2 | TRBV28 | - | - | TGTGCCAGCAGTTTCCCCACAGGGTTAGGGAATGGCTACACCTTC | CASSFPTGLGNGYTF
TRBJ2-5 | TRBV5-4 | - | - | TGTGCCAGCAGCTTTGCGGGGACCCAGTACTTC | CASSFAGTQYF
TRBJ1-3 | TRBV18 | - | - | TGTGCCAGCTCACCCACAGGAAACTCTGGAAACACCATATATTTT | CASSPTGNSGNTIYF
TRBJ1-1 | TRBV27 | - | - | TGTGCCAGCAGTTTACTGTCGGTGACGGGGGAAGAGGGAACGGTGGGAATAATGAACACTGAAGCTTTCTTT | CASSLLSVTGEEGTVGIMNTEAFF
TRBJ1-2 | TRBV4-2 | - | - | TGTGCCAGCAGCCAGACAGGTCCCTATGGCTACACCTTC | CASSQTGPYGYTF
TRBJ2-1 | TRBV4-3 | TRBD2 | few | TGCGCCAGCAGCCAAGATGTCGCGACTAGCGGGGGGCCCTACAATGAGCAGTTCTTC | CASSQDVATSGGPYNEQFF
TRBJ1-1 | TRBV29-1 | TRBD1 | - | TGCAGCTTTTCCGAGACAGGGGGATACACTGAAGCTTTCTTT | CSFSETGGYTEAFF
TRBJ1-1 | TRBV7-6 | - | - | TGTGCCAGCAGCTTGAACAGGGCAACTGAAGCTTTCTTT | CASSLNRATEAFF
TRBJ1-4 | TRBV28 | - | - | TGTGCCAGCAGTAGCCGAGGGCCCGGGGTTAGTGAAAAACTGTTTTTT | CASSSRGPGVSEKLFF
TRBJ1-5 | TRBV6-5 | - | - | TGTGCCAGCAGTTACTTGGACAACGTGAACAATCAGCCCCAGCATTTT | CASSYLDNVNNQPQHF
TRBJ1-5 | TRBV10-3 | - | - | TGTGCCATCAGTCAGGAAGGGGCAGGCCAGCCCCAGCATTTT | CAISQEGAGQPQHF
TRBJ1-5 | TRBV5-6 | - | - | TGTGCCAGCAGCTTGTTCCTGAACGAGGAGACGTGGAATCAGCCCCAGCATTTT | CASSLFLNEETWNQPQHF
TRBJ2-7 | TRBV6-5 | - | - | TGTGCCAGCAGTTACGAGGGGGGGGATACCTACGAGCAGTACTTC | CASSYEGGDTYEQYF
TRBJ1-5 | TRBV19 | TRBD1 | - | TGTGCCAGTAGTATACGGACAGGGGGCACGGGTCAGCCCCAGCATTTT | CASSIRTGGTGQPQHF
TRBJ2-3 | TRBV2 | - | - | TGTGCCAGCAGCGAGAACCAGGACAGCTTGTATTTT | CASSENQDSLYF
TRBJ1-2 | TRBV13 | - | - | TGTGCCAGCAGCTTAGCTCCACAGGGATTTAACTATGGCTACACCTTC | CASSLAPQGFNYGYTF
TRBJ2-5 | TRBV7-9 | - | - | TGTGCCAGCAGCCAGTTGTCAGGGGTTCAAGAGACCCAGTACTTC | CASSQLSGVQETQYF
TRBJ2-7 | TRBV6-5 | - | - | TGTGCCAGCCGCCGGGCCGGGAACTACGAGCAGTACTTC | CASRRAGNYEQYF